The clone carrying this T cell receptor (beta chain) appeared a few times. Its antigen is not known. This entry comes from a study of blood T cells in healthy people across ages. Study-level findings and limits: The unsorted PBMCs prevented any conclusive comparison of naive versus antigen-experienced cells.

The use of a sample-barcoded 5' primer and a J-beta primer mix characterized a second PCR of about 6 to 12 cycles. Each CDR3 protein gets one entry after TCRdb re-called the 5' RACE reads with MiXCR. The sample has over 750,000 distinct CDR3 sequences, approximately 25% seen once; the top ten hold under 9.5%. CDR1 is DFQATT, CDR2 SNEGSKA, per germline (reference sequence). There are 12 residues in the CDR3. These data also formed part of another study, on T cells of mothers and their children.

The source material was blood. The chain carries TRBV20-1 and TRBJ2-1; tentatively, D is TRBD1 or TRBD2 (5 bases each). The J call is uncertain, as TRBJ2-7 better fits the DNA end. The receptor's source is a boy between 10 and 17 years old in good health. DNA of the CDR3: TGCAGTGCGAGGGGCATGGGCTACGAGCAGTACTTC. Translation gives CSARGMGYEQYF.